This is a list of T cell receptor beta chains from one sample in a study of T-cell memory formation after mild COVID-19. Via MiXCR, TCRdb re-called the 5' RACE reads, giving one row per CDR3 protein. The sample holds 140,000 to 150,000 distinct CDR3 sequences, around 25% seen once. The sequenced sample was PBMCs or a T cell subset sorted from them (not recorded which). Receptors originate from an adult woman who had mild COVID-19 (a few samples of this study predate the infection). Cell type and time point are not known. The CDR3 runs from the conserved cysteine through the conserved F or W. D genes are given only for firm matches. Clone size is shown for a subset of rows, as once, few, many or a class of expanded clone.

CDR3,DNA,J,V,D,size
CASVPRFSSGGTEAFF,TGTGCCAGTGTGCCCCGGTTCTCCTCCGGGGGGACTGAAGCTTTCTTT,TRBJ1-1,TRBV19,-,few
CASSTPSGRLTDTQYF,TGTGCCAGCAGCACACCTTCCGGGCGGTTAACAGATACGCAGTATTTT,TRBJ2-3,TRBV7-9,-,-
CASSETPTDYYEQYF,TGCGCCAGCAGCGAAACTCCGACAGACTACTACGAGCAGTACTTC,TRBJ2-7,TRBV5-1,-,-
CASSPSGAPAGTDTQYF,TGTGCCAGCAGCCCGTCAGGAGCCCCGGCGGGCACAGATACGCAGTATTTT,TRBJ2-3,TRBV13,-,-
CASSFTSANEQFF,TGTGCCAGCAGTTTCACTAGCGCCAATGAGCAGTTCTTC,TRBJ2-1,TRBV12-3/TRBV12-4,TRBD2,few
CASSEKCDAKNTEAFF,TGTGCTAGCAGCGAGAAATGTGACGCAAAAAACACTGAAGCTTTCTTT,TRBJ1-1,TRBV7-7,-,once
CASSYGTSGRTDTQYF,TGTGCCAGCAGCTATGGGACTAGCGGACGAACAGATACGCAGTATTTT,TRBJ2-3,TRBV5-6,TRBD2,-
CASSQRTQGSFSYEQYF,TGTGCCAGCAGCCAACGCACACAGGGGTCCTTTTCCTACGAGCAGTACTTC,TRBJ2-7,TRBV4-2,TRBD1,few
CAITLGAYEQYF,TGTGCCATCACCCTCGGGGCCTACGAGCAGTACTTC,TRBJ2-7,TRBV7-2,-,-
CASSLVPGTPGRGGRTSTDTQYF,TGTGCCAGCAGCTTAGTCCCTGGGACCCCCGGACGGGGGGGTCGGACTAGCACAGATACGCAGTATTTT,TRBJ2-3,TRBV11-2,TRBD2,few
CASSERTYVDRLKETQYF,TGTGCCAGCAGTGAGCGCACGTATGTGGACAGGCTGAAAGAGACCCAGTACTTC,TRBJ2-5,TRBV2,TRBD1,-
CASSYYGAGELFF,TGTGCCAGCAGCTATTATGGTGCCGGGGAGCTGTTTTTT,TRBJ2-2,TRBV7-2,-,-
CASSQVGSNTGELFF,TGTGCCAGCAGCCAAGTCGGAAGTAACACCGGGGAGCTGTTTTTT,TRBJ2-2,TRBV3-1,-,few
CASSFKGQGNQPQHF,TGTGCCAGCAGTTTCAAGGGACAGGGAAATCAGCCCCAGCATTTT,TRBJ1-5,TRBV12-3/TRBV12-4,TRBD1,-
CASSFLGTGGTEAFF,TGTGCCAGCAGCTTCCTCGGGACAGGGGGGACTGAAGCTTTCTTT,TRBJ1-1,TRBV7-9,TRBD1,-
CASSNLNKRGPTHRTQYF,TGTGCCAGCAGCAATCTAAATAAGCGGGGGCCCACCCATAGGACCCAGTACTTC,TRBJ2-5,TRBV3-1,TRBD2,-
CSVLRGGDYGYTF,TGCAGCGTCCTCAGGGGAGGCGACTATGGCTACACCTTC,TRBJ1-2,TRBV29-1,-,-
CASSGVTDTQYF,TGTGCCAGCAGCGGGGTAACAGATACGCAGTATTTT,TRBJ2-3,TRBV9,-,few
CSVEGGLRDYGYTF,TGCAGCGTTGAGGGGGGATTGAGGGACTATGGCTACACCTTC,TRBJ1-2,TRBV29-1,-,few
CASSLAGLAGGLGYNEQFF,TGTGCCAGCAGCTTGGCGGGACTAGCGGGAGGTCTAGGCTACAATGAGCAGTTCTTC,TRBJ2-1,TRBV5-4,TRBD2,-
CASSAYSGGADTQYF,TGTGCCAGCAGCGCCTATAGCGGGGGGGCAGATACGCAGTATTTT,TRBJ2-3,TRBV2,TRBD2,-
CASSYRGREADEQYF,TGTGCCAGCAGCTATCGGGGGAGGGAAGCGGACGAGCAGTACTTC,TRBJ2-7,TRBV9,TRBD2,-
CASSLQGASYEQYF,TGTGCCAGCAGCCTGCAGGGGGCTTCCTACGAGCAGTACTTC,TRBJ2-7,TRBV12-3/TRBV12-4,TRBD1,many
CASSLLVPEAFF,TGTGCCAGCAGCTTATTAGTACCTGAAGCTTTCTTT,TRBJ1-1,TRBV7-9,-,-
CSVLQGADSYEQYF,TGCAGCGTCCTACAGGGGGCGGATTCCTACGAGCAGTACTTC,TRBJ2-7,TRBV29-1,TRBD1,-
CASSIAGGLAYEQYF,TGTGCCAGTAGTATAGCTGGGGGGCTTGCCTACGAGCAGTACTTC,TRBJ2-7,TRBV19,-,-